A selection of T cell receptor beta chains follows, all from one sample in a study of tumor-infiltrating lymphocytes in primary liver carcinoma. TCRdb itself ran the multiplex PCR reads through MiXCR, one entry per CDR3 protein. The table lists approximately 330,000 distinct CDR3 sequences, 65% of them singletons. Sequencing was performed on peripheral blood. The receptors originated from a man in his forties or fifties with primary liver carcinoma and hepatitis B virus infection. The CDR3 runs from the conserved cysteine through the conserved F or W. The order of the fields is J gene, V gene, D gene, clone size, CDR3 DNA, CDR3 protein. The D gene is left open where the match is weak. Clone size is stated in some rows and not others, as once, few, many or a class when expanded.

>TRBJ1-2|TRBV29-1|.|few
TGCAGCGTTGAAGATCAGGGGTCTGGCTACACCTTC
CSVEDQGSGYTF
>TRBJ2-1|TRBV24-1|TRBD1|.
TGTGCCACCAGCCGGGACAGATACAATGAGCAGTTCTTC
CATSRDRYNEQFF
>TRBJ2-1|TRBV29-1|.|many
TGCAGCGTTGAGGGGGGCCTGGCTAATGAGCAGTTCTTC
CSVEGGLANEQFF
>TRBJ2-7|TRBV10-3|TRBD2|many
TGTGCCATCAGTGAGTCGGGGGGGAACGACTACGAGCAGTACTTC
CAISESGGNDYEQYF
>TRBJ2-3|TRBV10-1|.|many
TGCGCCAGCAGTGACAGGTCCACAGATACGCAGTATTTT
CASSDRSTDTQYF
>TRBJ2-7|TRBV29-1|TRBD2|many
TGCAGCGCCAGAAGAGGCGGGAGTTCGGGGGAGCAGTACTTC
CSARRGGSSGEQYF
>TRBJ2-1|TRBV7-8|.|.
TGTGCCAGCATCCTAGTCGATGAGCAGTTCTTC
CASILVDEQFF
>TRBJ1-3|TRBV28|.|few
TGTGCCAGCCTAGGGCAAGGTGCTGGAAACACCATATATTTT
CASLGQGAGNTIYF
>TRBJ2-7|TRBV6-2/TRBV6-3|.|many
TGTGCCAGCAGTTACCTTGTCCGTTACGAGCAGTACTTC
CASSYLVRYEQYF
>TRBJ1-1|TRBV6-1|.|.
TGTGCCAGCAGTACACAGGATCGGACTGAAGCTTTCTTT
CASSTQDRTEAFF
>TRBJ2-1|TRBV4-1|TRBD2|many
TGCGCCAGCAGCCATAGCGGGAGGGACAATGAGCAGTTCTTC
CASSHSGRDNEQFF
>TRBJ2-3|TRBV11-1|.|.
TGTGTCAGCAGCTTAGAAAGTGCGGGACCCACAGATACGCAGTATTTT
CVSSLESAGPTDTQYF
>TRBJ2-2|TRBV6-6|.|once
TGTGTCTGCAGTGTACGGGATATACGTCCCGGGGAGCTGTTTTTT
CVCSVRDIRPGELFF
>TRBJ2-7|TRBV11-2|.|.
TGCGCCAGCAGCTCCCCGACAGGGAGGCCCTACGAGCGGTACTTC
CASSSPTGRPYERYF
>TRBJ2-7|TRBV11-2|.|.
TGTGCCAGCATCTTAGCTCCTAAGCTAACCTACGAGCAGTACTTC
CASILAPKLTYEQYF
>TRBJ2-7|TRBV6-1|TRBD1|many
TGTGCCAGCAGTGAAACAGGGGGCGTCGAGCAGTACTTC
CASSETGGVEQYF
>TRBJ2-2|TRBV29-1|TRBD2|many
TGCAGCGTTGAAGATCCACCGGGACTAGCGGGGGGACGGAACACCGGGGAGCTGTTTTTT
CSVEDPPGLAGGRNTGELFF
>TRBJ2-2|TRBV6-2/TRBV6-3|TRBD2|many
TGTGCCAGCAGGGATAGCGGGAGCCCAGTAATCACCGGGGAGCTGTTTTTT
CASRDSGSPVITGELFF
>TRBJ2-1|TRBV5-1|TRBD2|.
TGCGCCAGCAGCAGGACGGGACTAGCGGCCCCTAACTACAATGAGCAGTTCTTC
CASSRTGLAAPNYNEQFF
>TRBJ2-2|TRBV14|.|.
TGTGCCAGCAGCCAGACGAGGGTAGACAGTTACTTCACCGGGGAGCTGTTTTTT
CASSQTRVDSYFTGELFF
>TRBJ2-3|TRBV4-1|TRBD2|many
TGCGCCAGCAGCGCACCGGGACTAGCGGGAGTTAATAAAGATACGCAGTATTTT
CASSAPGLAGVNKDTQYF
>TRBJ2-7|TRBV5-1|TRBD2|.
TGCGCCAGCAGCTACCAGGGGACTAGCGGGAACGGCGAGCAGTACTTC
CASSYQGTSGNGEQYF
>TRBJ2-7|TRBV5-1|.|.
TGCGCCAGCAGCCCAATCCCGACAGTTTACGAGCAGTACTTC
CASSPIPTVYEQYF
>TRBJ2-7|TRBV5-4|TRBD1|.
TGTGCCAGCGGCCCGGACAGGGGGAGGGAGCAGTACTTC
CASGPDRGREQYF
>TRBJ2-2|TRBV10-3|.|few
TGTGCCATCAGTAGGGACGGGTCCGGGGCCGGGGAGCTGTTTTTT
CAISRDGSGAGELFF